This T cell receptor beta chain is from a study of T cell responses to AZD1222 COVID-19 vaccine. In this sample, this clone turned up a few times. Trimming cost V 7 bases and J 0 bases, with 13 bases left between them. CDR3 size: 15 residues. Germline CDR1 LGHDT, CDR2 YNNKEL (reference sequence). Profiled with immunoSEQ multiplex PCR; TCRdb holds only in-frame clones, not every one. This table has about 140,000 clones, 80% to 90% appearing once. V is TRBV3-1 (or the pseudogene TRBV3-2) and J is TRBJ2-1; TRBD1 might be the D (5 bases). Sequenced here: peripheral blood, sampled on day 0 of AZD1222 vaccination. The source is an adult in good health. CDR3 loop: CASTRDATSYNEQFF. CDR3 DNA sequence: TGTGCCAGCACCAGGGATGCTACCTCCTACAATGAGCAGTTCTTC.